This entry is about one TCR beta chain. Germline assignment: CDR1 LGHDT and CDR2 YNNKEL (reference sequence). The V and J ends lost 1 base and 15 bases respectively, with 14 bases between them. The CDR3 spans 12 residues. The entry originates in a study of control samples from healthy donors and cancer patients. TCRdb keeps only in-frame clones here, not all; method: immunoSEQ multiplex PCR. Of 150,000 to 200,000 clones listed, around 96% are singletons. This TCR was recovered from a woman in her 40s in good health. Sequences were obtained from blood. The chain is built from TRBV3-1 (or the pseudogene TRBV3-2) and TRBJ2-3; a weak D match, TRBD1 (6 bases). CDR3 in amino acids: CASSQGTGLGYF. The CDR3 nucleotides are TGTGCCAGCAGCCAAGGAACAGGGCTAGGATATTTT.